This T cell receptor beta chain is from a study of tumor-infiltrating lymphocytes in primary liver carcinoma. Study background: The study enrolled male and female patients aged 30 to 69 years. Productive TCRbeta read counts per sample ran from roughly 3.5 to 7.1 million and were similar across tissue types. Study-wide results and limits: The top-250-clone fraction was significantly higher in tumors than in blood (p = 0.039). Pairs comparing tumor with adjacent tissue or blood overlapped less than pairs drawn from tumor regions.

Note on this clonotype: Its antigen is not known. Just one base apart from a much larger clone, this may be a read error.

The CDR3 sequence is 15 residues long. Per germline, CDR1 SGHDN and CDR2 FVKESK. TCR beta cDNA was made from roughly 450 ng total RNA with a constant-region primer. A slightly modified ARM-PCR protocol with three nested multiplex PCR rounds produced these TCR beta libraries. TRBV1-TRBV30 forward and Cbeta reverse primers drove the first two roughly 10-cycle rounds. TCRdb processed the multiplex PCR reads anew with MiXCR; each CDR3 protein has one entry. The repertoire includes some 95,000 distinct CDR3 sequences, less than 70% of them detected once, and around 30% sits in the top ten. Each 20-30 mg portion of unsorted bulk tissue served as the source for co-extraction of RNA and DNA.

The chain recombines TRBV14 with TRBJ2-5; tentative D call: TRBD2 (6 bases). Sequenced sample: tumor-adjacent normal liver tissue. The receptor was derived from a man aged 40-49 years with primary liver carcinoma and hepatitis B virus infection. The CDR3 region is CASSRGDGVRETRYF. The CDR3 DNA follows: TGTGCCAGCAGCCGGGGGGACGGCGTTAGGGAGACCCGGTACTTC.